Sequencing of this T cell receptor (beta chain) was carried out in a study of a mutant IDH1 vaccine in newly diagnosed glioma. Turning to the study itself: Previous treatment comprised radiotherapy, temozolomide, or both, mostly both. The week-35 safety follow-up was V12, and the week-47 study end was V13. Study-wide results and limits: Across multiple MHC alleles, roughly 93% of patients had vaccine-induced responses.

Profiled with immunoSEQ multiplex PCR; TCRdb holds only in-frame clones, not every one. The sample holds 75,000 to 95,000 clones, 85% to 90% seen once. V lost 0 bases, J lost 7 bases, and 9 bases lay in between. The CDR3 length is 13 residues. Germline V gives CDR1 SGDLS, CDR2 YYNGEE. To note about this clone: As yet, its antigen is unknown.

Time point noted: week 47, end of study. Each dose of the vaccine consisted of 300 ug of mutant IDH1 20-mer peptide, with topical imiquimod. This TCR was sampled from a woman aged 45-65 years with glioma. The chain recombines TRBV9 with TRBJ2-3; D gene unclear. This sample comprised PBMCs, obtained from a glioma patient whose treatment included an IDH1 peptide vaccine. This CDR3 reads CASSVAVGNTQYF. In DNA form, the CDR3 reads TGTGCCAGCAGCGTAGCGGTGGGGAATACGCAGTATTTT.